The subject of this entry is one T cell receptor beta chain. This specimen comes from a study of CD8 T cells in ankylosing spondylitis. With molecular barcodes, quantitative 5'-RACE was used to make the TCR beta libraries. One entry per CDR3 protein, called by TCRdb with MiXCR from the 5' RACE reads. The sample holds under 250,000 distinct CDR3 sequences, 10% seen once. The CDR3 loop spans 14 amino acids. Germline trimming cut 0 bases from V and 7 bases from J; bases unmatched to any gene: 6. Per germline, CDR1 SGHRS and CDR2 YFSETQ. The sequenced sample consisted of blood, either unsorted or a sorted T cell fraction (not recorded which). The V gene is TRBV5-1, the J gene TRBJ1-1, with TRBD1 matching over 7 bases. This receptor was taken from a male donor with ankylosing spondylitis or in good health (not recorded which). CDR3 DNA sequence: TGCGCCAGCAGCTTGGGAGACAGGGCCGGTGAAGCTTTCTTT. It encodes CASSLGDRAGEAFF.